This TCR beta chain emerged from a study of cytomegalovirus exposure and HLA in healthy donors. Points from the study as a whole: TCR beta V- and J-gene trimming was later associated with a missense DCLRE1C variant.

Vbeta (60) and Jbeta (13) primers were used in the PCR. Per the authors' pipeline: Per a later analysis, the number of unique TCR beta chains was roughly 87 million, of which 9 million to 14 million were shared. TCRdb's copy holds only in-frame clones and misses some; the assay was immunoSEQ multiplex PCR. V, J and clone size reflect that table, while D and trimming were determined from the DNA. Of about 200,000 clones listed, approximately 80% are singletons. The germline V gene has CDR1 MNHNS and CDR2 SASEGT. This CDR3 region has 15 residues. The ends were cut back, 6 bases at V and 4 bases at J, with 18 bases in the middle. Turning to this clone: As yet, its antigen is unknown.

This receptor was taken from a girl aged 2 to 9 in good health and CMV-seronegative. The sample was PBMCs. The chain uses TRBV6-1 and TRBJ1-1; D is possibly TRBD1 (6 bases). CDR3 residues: CASRDPGRGFTEAFF. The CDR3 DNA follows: TGTGCCAGCAGGGACCCCGGCAGGGGATTCACTGAAGCTTTCTTT.